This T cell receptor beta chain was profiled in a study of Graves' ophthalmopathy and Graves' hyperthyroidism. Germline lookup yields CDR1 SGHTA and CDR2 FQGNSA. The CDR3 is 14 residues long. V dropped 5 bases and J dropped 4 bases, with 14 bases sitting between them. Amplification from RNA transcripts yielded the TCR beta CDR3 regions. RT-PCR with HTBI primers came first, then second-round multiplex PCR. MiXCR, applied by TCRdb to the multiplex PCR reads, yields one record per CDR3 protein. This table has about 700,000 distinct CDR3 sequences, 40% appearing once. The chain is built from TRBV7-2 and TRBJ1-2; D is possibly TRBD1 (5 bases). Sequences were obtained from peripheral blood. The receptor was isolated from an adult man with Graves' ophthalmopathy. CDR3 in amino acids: CASSLMGDAYGYTF. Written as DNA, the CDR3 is TGTGCCAGCAGCCTCATGGGGGATGCCTATGGCTACACCTTC.